The 24 T cell receptor beta chains presented below share a single source sample, sequenced in a study of shared clonotypes between healthy human individuals. Only CD45RO-negative cells positively selected for CCR7 counted as naive CD8 cells, so terminally differentiated effector memory CD45RA+ cells were excluded. The protocol was immunoSEQ multiplex PCR, while the TCRdb copy is restricted to in-frame clones and leaves out a portion. Here the sample spans around 2.1 million clones, roughly 91% being singletons. The source material was naive CD8+ T cells from PBMCs. The receptors were sampled from a man in his late teens or twenties in good health. Some clones in this sample may be carry-over from other donors' samples.

A remark on this clone: Other DNA variants within this sample encode the same CDR3. This chain joins TRBV27 and TRBJ2-3; TRBD1 agrees at 10 bases. Germline CDR1 and CDR2: MNHEY and SMNVEV (reference sequence). The CDR3 is 16 residues long. The J segment lost 1 base and the V segment lost 1 base, leaving 2 bases of the junction unmatched. CDR3 sequence (DNA): TGTGCCAGCAGTTTATTGGGGACAGGGGGCACAGATACGCAGTATTTT. Its translation: CASSLLGTGGTDTQYF.

This sequence joins TRBV19 and TRBJ1-4; no clear D gene. The germline V gene encodes CDR1 LNHDA and CDR2 SQIVND (reference sequence). CDR3 size: 14 residues. V shed 6 bases and J shed 10 bases, with 18 bases lying between them. This chain's CDR3 is CASSTLGEGGKLFF. The DNA of the CDR3 is TGTGCCAGTAGCACTCTGGGAGAGGGCGGAAAACTGTTTTTT.

This rearrangement joins TRBV13 to TRBJ2-2; D not resolved. This CDR3 is built from 15 residues. The germline V and J ends were trimmed by 2 bases and 3 bases, with 10 bases remaining between them. Germline V CDR1 and CDR2: PRHDT, FYEKMQ (reference sequence). CDR3 in amino acids: CASSLTGLDTGELFF. The CDR3 DNA follows: TGTGCCAGCAGCTTAACGGGCCTCGACACCGGGGAGCTGTTTTTT. Using reference TRBV13 and TRBJ2-2 for the parts outside the CDR3, the full variable domain is AAGVIQSPRHLIKEKRETATLKCYPIPRHDTVYWYQQGPGQDPQFLISFYEKMQSDKGSIPDRFSAQQFSDYHSELNMSSLELGDSALYFCASSLTGLDTGELFFGEGSRLTVL.

This chain links TRBV7-8 with TRBJ2-6; a weak D match, TRBD2 (5 bases). Per germline, CDR1 SGHVS and CDR2 FQNEAQ. The V gene lost 5 bases and the J gene lost 2 bases, with 10 bases spanning the gap. This CDR3 is built from 15 residues. The CDR3 nucleotides read TGTGCCAGCAGCCCGGACGGGGCTGGGGCCAACGTCCTGACTTTC. Translating gives CASSPDGAGANVLTF.

This clone was detected a few times. The CDR3 region has the DNA TGTGCCAGTAGTATGCAGGGAGGCACTGAAGCTTTCTTT. Its protein is CASSMQGGTEAFF. V usage is TRBV19 and J usage is TRBJ1-1; possibly TRBD1 for D (5 bases). Trimming took off 3 bases at V and 4 bases at J, with 9 bases between the two ends. Germline V gives CDR1 LNHDA, CDR2 SQIVND (reference sequence). This CDR3 spans 13 amino acids.

This rearrangement joins TRBV9 to TRBJ2-1; 7 bases map to TRBD2. There are 16 residues in the CDR3. J lost 0 bases, V lost 0 bases, and 3 bases had no gene match. Per the germline V gene, CDR1 is SGDLS and CDR2 is YYNGEE. Here the CDR3 DNA reads TGTGCCAGCAGCGTAGACCTAGCGGCCTCCTACAATGAGCAGTTCTTC. Encoded protein: CASSVDLAASYNEQFF.

The chain uses TRBV7-9 and TRBJ1-5; D uncertain. Per germline, CDR1 SEHNR and CDR2 FQNEAQ (reference sequence). The V gene lost 5 bases and the J gene lost 7 bases, with 18 bases spanning the gap. The CDR3 loop spans 15 amino acids. In nucleotides, the CDR3 is TGTGCCAGCAGCCAAGGGTCTGGGAAGAACCAGCCCCAGCATTTT. Protein: CASSQGSGKNQPQHF.

J is TRBJ1-1 and V is TRBV7-2; D remains ambiguous. The V end was cut by 3 bases, the J end by 1 base, with 9 bases between. This CDR3 is built from 14 residues. CDR1 is SGHTA, CDR2 FQGNSA, per germline. The CDR3 DNA reads TGTGCCAGCAGCTTTGATAGGTCGAACACTGAAGCTTTCTTT. It translates to CASSFDRSNTEAFF.

This chain joins TRBV30 and TRBJ2-5; D may match TRBD1 or TRBD2 (5 bases each). Between the trimmed V and J ends, which lost 3 bases and 1 base, there was a span of 15 bases. The germline V gene encodes CDR1 GTSNPN and CDR2 SVGIG (reference sequence). The CDR3 loop spans 15 amino acids. The DNA of the CDR3 is TGTGCCTGGAGCCAGGGACGTATGATCCAAGAGACCCAGTACTTC. Translation gives CAWSQGRMIQETQYF.

V gene TRBV21-1 combines with J gene TRBJ2-7; the table calls TRBD2, which could not be checked here. TRBV21-1 is a pseudogene locus. This CDR3 contains 16 residues. CDR3 sequence reads: CASSNQFVAEAYEQYF. The DNA for the CDR3 is TGTGCCAGCAGCAATCAGTTCGTAGCGGAGGCCTACGAGCAGTACTTC.

The V gene is TRBV6-5, the J gene TRBJ2-1; no reliable D call. The CDR3 totals 13 residues. The germline CDR1 and CDR2 sequences are MNHEY and SVGAGI. V was pared by 5 bases and J by 2 bases, with 7 bases between. The CDR3 DNA reads as TGTGCCAGCAGTAGTATTCCCTACAATGAGCAGTTCTTC. It encodes CASSSIPYNEQFF.

The chain employs TRBV4-1 and TRBJ2-1; TRBD1 aligns across 10 bases. Trimming removed 5 bases from V and 0 bases from J; junction bases left unmatched: 4. There are 16 residues in the CDR3. CDR1 MGHRA and CDR2 YSYEKL come from the germline V gene. The CDR3 nucleotides are TGCGCCAGCAGCAGCCGGGACAGGGGCTCCTACAATGAGCAGTTCTTC. Translating gives CASSSRDRGSYNEQFF.

The chain has TRBV11-2 and TRBJ2-7; D may be TRBD1 (5 bases). This CDR3 contains 16 residues. Germline V gene lookup returns CDR1 SGHAT and CDR2 FQNNGV. V lost 0 bases and J lost 0, with 12 bases in between. The CDR3 reads CASSLEWGGSSYEQYF. In nucleotides, the CDR3 is TGTGCCAGCAGCTTAGAGTGGGGCGGAAGCTCCTACGAGCAGTACTTC.

Comment on this clone: Other nucleotide sequences from this sample produce the same CDR3. The chain employs TRBV6-5 and TRBJ2-7, with D perhaps matching TRBD1 or TRBD2 (5 bases each). The germline V gene has CDR1 MNHEY and CDR2 SVGAGI. This CDR3 contains 15 residues. Trimming shortened V by 0 bases and J by 2 bases, and 11 bases separated the two germline ends. The CDR3 bases are TGTGCCAGCAGTTACTCAGGGCAGGGACCCTACGAGCAGTACTTC. This sequence encodes CASSYSGQGPYEQYF.

The chain joins TRBV28 to TRBJ2-7; D call uncertain. Trimming took 2 bases from V and 4 from J, leaving 12 bases between them. This CDR3 comprises 14 residues. CDR1 and CDR2 (germline): MDHEN, SYDVKM. The DNA of the CDR3 is TGTGCCAGCAGTTTAAGCCCCCTGTCGTACGAGCAGTACTTC. It codes for CASSLSPLSYEQYF.

Only a few counts were recorded for this clone. This sequence joins TRBV7-9 and TRBJ1-2; no definite D call. This CDR3 has 10 amino acids. CDR1 SEHNR and CDR2 FQNEAQ come from the germline V gene (reference sequence). Trimming removed 5 bases at V and 6 bases at J, with 4 bases between. CDR3 loop: CASSRDGYTF. The CDR3 DNA sequence: TGTGCCAGCAGCCGGGATGGCTACACCTTC.

The chain employs TRBV7-2 and TRBJ1-2, with D maybe TRBD1 (5 bases). V gave up 1 base and J gave up 4 bases, with 16 bases separating them. Looked up from germline, CDR1 is SGHTA and CDR2 is FQGNSA. The CDR3 has 16 amino acids. CDR3 protein: CASSLERGVRGYGYTF. The CDR3 DNA reads TGTGCCAGCAGCTTAGAACGGGGGGTTCGTGGCTATGGCTACACCTTC.

This clone was detected only once. The V call is TRBV27, the J call TRBJ2-2; D unclear. Germline loops: CDR1 MNHEY, CDR2 SMNVEV (reference sequence). The CDR3 sequence is 18 residues long. V dropped 0 bases and J dropped 3 bases, with 17 bases sitting between them. CDR3 DNA: TGTGCCAGCAGTTTATCGGAGTTGCTTTCTGGATACACCGGGGAGCTGTTTTTT. Protein: CASSLSELLSGYTGELFF.

Written as DNA, the CDR3 is TGTGCCAGCACGAAGGGACTTTTACAAGAGACCCAGTACTTC. This sequence encodes CASTKGLLQETQYF. The chain has TRBV28 and TRBJ2-5; tentatively, D is TRBD2 (6 bases). CDR1 is MDHEN and CDR2 is SYDVKM in the germline V gene. This CDR3 has 14 amino acids. Trimming pared 7 bases from V and 2 bases from J, leaving 14 bases between.

The chain couples TRBV4-1 to TRBJ2-6; the D is unclear. Trimming took 0 bases from V and 0 from J, leaving 6 bases between them. The CDR3 loop spans 16 amino acids. Germline V gives CDR1 MGHRA, CDR2 YSYEKL. Here the CDR3 DNA reads TGCGCCAGCAGCCAAGATTGGCCCTCTGGGGCCAACGTCCTGACTTTC. Translated: CASSQDWPSGANVLTF.

The chain uses TRBV6-5 and TRBJ1-2, with a tentative D call TRBD1 (6 bases). This CDR3 comprises 15 residues. V was clipped by 2 bases and J by 7 bases, with 17 bases between them. Germline V CDR1 and CDR2: MNHEY, SVGAGI. DNA for the CDR3: TGTGCCAGCAGTTACCTTTTTGGGGACATCTTTGGCTACACCTTC. It encodes CASSYLFGDIFGYTF.

The genes are TRBV19 and TRBJ2-7; tentative D call: TRBD2 (5 bases). The CDR3 runs to 13 residues. Trimming took off 8 bases at V and 0 bases at J, with 11 bases between the two ends. Germline V CDR1 and CDR2: LNHDA, SQIVND (reference sequence). The CDR3 protein is CASSDWSSYEQYF. As DNA, the CDR3 is TGTGCCAGTTCGGACTGGAGCTCCTACGAGCAGTACTTC. The whole variable domain, remainder taken from reference TRBV19 and TRBJ2-7, is DGGITQSPKYLFRKEGQNVTLSCEQNLNHDAMYWYRQDPGQGLRLIYYSQIVNDFQKGDIAEGYSVSREKKESFPLTVTSAQKNPTAFYLCASSDWSSYEQYFGPGTRLTVT.

This clone was seen a few times. V gene TRBV10-3 combines with J gene TRBJ1-5; the D gene is possibly TRBD1 (5 bases). V lost 7 bases, J lost 0 bases, and 7 bases lay in between. Germline loops: CDR1 ENHRY, CDR2 SYGVKD. This CDR3 has 13 residues. The CDR3 loop reads CAIKGDSNQPQHF. CDR3 nucleotide sequence: TGTGCCATCAAAGGGGATAGCAATCAGCCCCAGCATTTT.

V gene TRBV4-3 combines with J gene TRBJ1-3, with D tentatively TRBD1 (5 bases). The CDR3 consists of 16 residues. Trimming removed 4 bases at V and 7 bases at J, with 20 bases between. The germline CDR1 and CDR2 sequences are LGHNA and YSLEER. CDR3 in amino acids: CASSLGRDGARNTIYF. The CDR3 region has the DNA TGCGCCAGCAGCCTCGGACGGGACGGGGCTCGGAACACCATATATTTT.